In this sample, the clone carrying this T cell receptor (beta chain) turned up many times. Unmatched junction bases numbered 3, after V lost 10 bases and J lost 0 bases. Looked up from germline, CDR1 is MNHEY and CDR2 is SVGEGT. The CDR3 is 12 residues long. These data belong to a study of blood T cells in healthy people across ages. Combining a sample-barcoded 5' primer with a J-beta primer mix, a second PCR ran for 7 to 11 cycles. TCRdb re-called the 5' RACE reads with MiXCR, one entry per CDR3 protein. The sample records over 1,500,000 distinct CDR3 sequences, roughly 43% being singletons. The receptor was isolated from a human donor in good health. The chain joins TRBV6-2 or TRBV6-3 to TRBJ2-7, with 7 bases matching TRBD2. Sequences were obtained from blood. The CDR3 protein is CAISGTSYEQYF. CDR3 coding DNA: TGTGCCATCAGCGGGACCTCCTACGAGCAGTACTTC.